Sequencing of this T cell receptor beta chain was carried out in a study of OX40 agonist ivuxolimab in advanced cancers. Study-level information: Every 2 weeks, patients received ivuxolimab intravenously, dosed at 0.01 to 10 mg/kg.

The CDR3 spans 15 residues. CDR1 is MNHEY and CDR2 is SVGAGI in the germline V gene. Trimming removed 2 bases at V and 0 bases at J, with 8 bases between. The table came from immunoSEQ multiplex PCR; TCRdb's copy has only in-frame clones and leaves some out. The sample records nearly 25,000 clones, approximately 80% being singletons. Whole-study results and caveats: The work left the antigen specificity of expanded peripheral T cells undetermined.

As concerns this clone: Its antigen is not identified.

This clonotype was sampled from an adult with an advanced solid tumor such as melanoma, head and neck, liver or kidney cancer. The specimen was CD4+ or CD8+ T cells sorted from blood, collected in a trial of the OX40 agonist ivuxolimab. The chain combines TRBV6-5 with TRBJ1-3; D is unresolved. The CDR3 DNA follows: TGTGCCAGCAGTTACGTGGGATCCTCTGGAAACACCATATATTTT. Amino acid sequence: CASSYVGSSGNTIYF.